This T cell receptor beta chain was captured in a study of blood T cell repertoires in COVID-19. Turning to the study itself: Acute and convalescent COVID-19 specimens originated in the United States, Italy and Spain. Sample material is recorded as cDNA or gDNA derived from T cells, B-cell-depleted T cells, or PBMCs.

Per the original data handling: Researchers report that nucleated cell counts were estimated from reference gene primer amplification. Method: immunoSEQ multiplex PCR; TCRdb's copy keeps in-frame clones and lacks some. The DNA gave D and trimming, while V, J and clone size come from that table. The sample records 250,000 to 300,000 clones, roughly nine tenths being singletons. The CDR3 spans 11 residues. V was pared by 2 bases and J by 4 bases, with 3 bases between. CDR1 SEHNR and CDR2 FQNEAQ come from the germline V gene (reference sequence). The genes are TRBV7-9 and TRBJ2-7; D uncertain. The sample was peripheral blood. The sequence came from a young woman with COVID-19, enrolled during active disease. The CDR3 loop reads CASSLTYEQYF. The DNA for the CDR3 is TGTGCCAGCAGCTTAACTTACGAGCAGTACTTC.